The 8 T cell receptor beta chains given below trace back to one sample, sequenced in a study of long-term antiretroviral therapy in people with HIV. It was version v3.0 of the immunoSEQ assay that was run at survey level. Measured with immunoSEQ multiplex PCR; TCRdb has only the in-frame clones, and not every one. The sample contains around 30,000 clones, 93% of which appear only once. The specimen comprised unsorted PBMCs, sampled 6.2 years after starting antiretroviral therapy. These receptors all stem from a man aged 35-49 years with HIV.

This chain connects TRBV6-5 to TRBJ2-7, with 8 nucleotides matching TRBD2. The CDR3 is 13 amino acids. Germline assignment: CDR1 MNHEY and CDR2 SVGAGI. V was pared by 6 bases and J by 6 bases, with 7 bases of the junction left unmatched. CDR3: CASSNGGGAEQYF. CDR3 sequence (DNA): TGTGCCAGCAGCAACGGGGGGGGCGCCGAGCAGTACTTC.

V gene TRBV9 combines with J gene TRBJ2-7; D is perhaps TRBD2 (5 bases). Looked up from germline, CDR1 is SGDLS and CDR2 is YYNGEE. V gave up 0 bases and J gave up 7 bases, with 14 bases separating them. CDR3 length: 14 amino acids. The CDR3 nucleotides are TGTGCCAGCAGCGTAGCTACTGAGAGGGTGGAGCAGTACTTC. Amino acid sequence: CASSVATERVEQYF.

The gene calls are TRBV6-5 and TRBJ2-1; 9 bases agree with TRBD1. Germline V gene lookup returns CDR1 MNHEY and CDR2 SVGAGI. Germline trimming cut 5 bases from V and 9 bases from J; bases unmatched to any gene: 11. The CDR3 extends over 15 amino acids. The CDR3 protein is CASSTTGGVGSEQFF. The CDR3 DNA reads as TGTGCCAGCAGTACTACAGGGGGCGTTGGAAGTGAGCAGTTCTTC.

J is TRBJ1-1 and V is TRBV6-1; D call uncertain. The length of the CDR3 is 14 residues. Germline-derived CDR1 and CDR2 are MNHNS and SASEGT. Between the trimmed V and J ends, which lost 3 bases and 0 bases, there was a span of 8 bases. As DNA, the CDR3 is TGTGCCAGCAGTGATGCCATGATGAACACTGAAGCTTTCTTT. It is translated as CASSDAMMNTEAFF.

This clone appeared once. The V call is TRBV10-2, the J call TRBJ2-3, with D perhaps given as TRBD1 or TRBD2 (7 bases each). From germline, CDR1 is WSHSY and CDR2 SAAADI. V was pared by 6 bases and J by 8 bases, with 18 bases between. The CDR3 covers 14 residues. CDR3 nucleotide sequence: TGCGCCAGCAGGGGGGGGACAGACTCGGGTACGCAGTATTTT. Amino acid sequence: CASRGGTDSGTQYF.

This clone was detected only once. This sequence joins TRBV6-5 and TRBJ2-3; 13 bases are a match to TRBD2. The CDR3 contains 15 residues. CDR1 is MNHEY and CDR2 is SVGAGI in the germline V gene. J was trimmed by 5 bases and V by 4 bases; bases with no gene match: 3. Here the CDR3 reads CASSSGTSGVDTQYF. DNA for the CDR3: TGTGCCAGCAGTTCCGGGACTAGCGGGGTAGATACGCAGTATTTT.

This clone was seen just once. This chain joins TRBV5-1 and TRBJ2-7, with D perhaps matching TRBD1 (6 bases). V shed 0 bases and J shed 6 bases, with 16 bases lying between them. This CDR3 region has 15 residues. CDR1 is SGHRS, CDR2 YFSETQ, per germline. The DNA for the CDR3 is TGCGCCAGCAGCTTGGATCAGGGGCGCAGCGCCGAGCAGTACTTC. Translating gives CASSLDQGRSAEQYF.

The chain carries TRBV7-9 and TRBJ2-7, with D perhaps matching TRBD1 (5 bases). The V end was cut by 5 bases, the J end by 3 bases, with 11 bases between. The germline V gene encodes CDR1 SEHNR and CDR2 FQNEAQ (reference sequence). This CDR3 has 13 residues. CDR3 region: CASSPQQGYEQYF. The CDR3, as DNA: TGTGCCAGCAGCCCACAGCAGGGCTACGAGCAGTACTTC.